In this sample, the clone carrying this TCR beta chain turned up a few times. Its specificity is not known. One entry per CDR3 protein, called by TCRdb with MiXCR from the RT-PCR reads. The table records 650,000 to 850,000 distinct CDR3 sequences, approximately 15% of them present only once. These data come from a study of response to subunit inactivated influenza vaccine. General study points: New T cells are recruited in small numbers by each seasonal influenza vaccination, according to the authors' suggestion.

CDR3 length: 14 residues. V shed 2 bases and J shed 2 bases, with 9 bases lying between them. Looked up from germline, CDR1 is SGDLS and CDR2 is YYNGEE. The sequences come from PBMCs from blood, collected 14 to 15 days before vaccination. V and J are TRBV9 and TRBJ2-3; D is unresolved. The receptor comes from a man in his fifties who received an inactivated influenza vaccine. CDR3 sequence reads: CASSVGVDTDTQYF. The CDR3 nucleotides read TGTGCCAGCAGCGTTGGCGTAGACACAGATACGCAGTATTTT.